Reported below is one T cell receptor (beta chain). What it recognizes is unknown. This sample stems from a study of OX40 agonist ivuxolimab in advanced cancers. Study-level background: Patients treated during dose escalation were battling hepatocellular carcinoma, melanoma, renal cell or head and neck cancer. Therapy given before enrollment (anti-PD-1, anti-PD-L1 or anti-CTLA-4) was allowed, and over 35% had some.

Study outcomes and limitations: At 0.1 to 3.0 mg/kg, CD4+ and CD8+ blood T cells expanded clonally by week 6. Nonresponders, in some cases, also had low normalized T-cell clonal expansion.

The table came from immunoSEQ multiplex PCR; TCRdb's copy has only in-frame clones and leaves some out. In the table there are 37,000 or so clones, approximately 86% of which are singletons. After removal of 2 bases from V and 5 bases from J, the junction contained 2 bases not matched to a gene. CDR3 length: 15 residues. Per the germline V gene, CDR1 is ENHRY and CDR2 is SYGVKD. The source material was CD4+ or CD8+ T cells sorted from blood, sampled in a trial of the OX40 agonist ivuxolimab. This clonotype originated in an adult with an advanced solid tumor such as melanoma, head and neck, liver or kidney cancer. The gene calls are TRBV10-3 and TRBJ2-7, with TRBD2 identical over 14 bases. The CDR3 DNA reads as TGTGCCATCAGTGAGGGGACTAGCGGGAGCGACGAGCAGTACTTC. Its protein product is CAISEGTSGSDEQYF.